A single sample gave rise to the 14 T cell receptor beta chains below, sequenced in a study of cytomegalovirus exposure and HLA in healthy donors. A multiplex PCR was run with 60 Vbeta primers and 13 Jbeta primers. TCRdb's copy holds only in-frame clones and misses some; the assay was immunoSEQ multiplex PCR. The sample holds about 240,000 clones, approximately 85% seen once. The sequencing sample was made of PBMCs. Receptor source: a girl aged 2 to 9 in good health and CMV-seronegative.

This chain connects TRBV7-9 to TRBJ2-1; TRBD2 agrees at 14 bases. The CDR3 loop spans 15 amino acids. V was pared by 5 bases and J by 7 bases, with 4 bases of the junction left unmatched. Germline CDR1 reads SEHNR; CDR2 reads FQNEAQ (reference sequence). Here the CDR3 DNA reads TGTGCCAGCAGCCTCCGGACTAGCGGGAGGAATGAGCAGTTCTTC. Translated, it gives CASSLRTSGRNEQFF.

As regards this clone: At one of its ends the junction is not consistent with the germline gene, which may arise from a read error. The chain links TRBV4-1 to TRBJ2-7; 9 nucleotides align to TRBD2. The CDR3 contains 13 residues. Germline lookup yields CDR1 MGHRA and CDR2 YSYEKL. The CDR3 here is CASSSRGGLEEYF. CDR3 coding DNA: TGCGCCAGCTCCTCGCGGGGGGGGCTCGAGGAGTACTTC.

The rearrangement joins TRBV30 to TRBJ1-2, with a weak D call TRBD1 (6 bases). Germline V gene lookup returns CDR1 GTSNPN and CDR2 SVGIG (reference sequence). The CDR3 has 13 residues. V dropped 2 bases and J dropped 2 bases, with 9 bases sitting between them. The CDR3 sequence is CAWSFDRNYGYTF. CDR3 nucleotide sequence: TGTGCCTGGAGTTTCGACAGGAACTATGGCTACACCTTC.

The CDR3 sequence is CSVASEREPNEQFF. The DNA of the CDR3 is TGCAGCGTTGCTTCCGAGCGGGAGCCCAATGAGCAGTTCTTC. This sequence joins TRBV29-1 and TRBJ2-1; TRBD2 matches 8 bases. CDR1 is SQVTM, CDR2 ANQGSEA, per germline. After removal of 4 bases from V and 6 bases from J, the junction contained 8 bases not matched to a gene. The CDR3 contains 14 residues.

The gene calls are TRBV6-5 and TRBJ1-2; tentative D call: TRBD1 (5 bases). Germline V gives CDR1 MNHEY, CDR2 SVGAGI. Between the trimmed V and J ends, which lost 5 bases and 4 bases, there was a span of 14 bases. The CDR3 consists of 14 residues. The CDR3 sequence is CASSEPGRGYGYTF. CDR3 bases: TGTGCCAGCAGTGAACCTGGAAGGGGCTATGGCTACACCTTC.

This chain links TRBV7-2 with TRBJ2-5; 9 bases match TRBD1. This CDR3 is 14 amino acids long. In germline, CDR1 is SGHTA, CDR2 FQGNSA. The V gene end was trimmed by 4 bases and the J gene end by 4 bases; junction bases not matched to a gene: 4. CDR3 protein: CASSSGTGLETQYF. The CDR3 nucleotides are TGTGCCAGCAGCTCGGGGACAGGGTTAGAGACCCAGTACTTC.

This clone was seen once. The CDR3 DNA follows: TGTGCCATCAGTGGACTAGAGGGCAATGAGCAGTTCTTC. This encodes CAISGLEGNEQFF. The chain has TRBV10-3 and TRBJ2-1; D is perhaps TRBD2 (6 bases). Trimming took 4 bases from V and 6 from J, leaving 10 bases between them. The CDR3 is 13 amino acids. Germline V gives CDR1 ENHRY, CDR2 SYGVKD.

The gene calls are TRBV11-2 and TRBJ2-5; TRBD2 aligns across 8 bases. Trimming removed 4 bases from V and 4 bases from J; junction bases left unmatched: 2. The germline gives CDR1 SGHAT, CDR2 FQNNGV. This CDR3 contains 13 residues. In DNA, the CDR3 is TGTGCCAGCAGCTCCCGGGGGGGAGAGACCCAGTACTTC. Amino acids: CASSSRGGETQYF.

As for this clone: The sample has other DNA sequences that encode this CDR3 too. The chain links TRBV11-2 to TRBJ2-1; D gene unclear. The CDR3 spans 15 residues. Trimming cost V 5 bases and J 2 bases, with 13 bases left between them. Germline lookup yields CDR1 SGHAT and CDR2 FQNNGV. The CDR3 coding sequence is TGTGCCAGCAGCCCCTCCTATGTAACCTACAATGAGCAGTTCTTC. Translation gives CASSPSYVTYNEQFF.

This clone was counted a few times. The CDR3 DNA is TGTGCCAGCAGCCCTAGTAAGGGACTGGGTAGAGAGCAGTACTTC. It translates to CASSPSKGLGREQYF. The rearrangement uses TRBV6-1 and TRBJ2-7, with a weak D call TRBD2 (6 bases). CDR1 and CDR2 from the germline V gene are MNHNS and SASEGT. CDR3 length equals 15 residues. Trimming pared 6 bases from V and 7 bases from J, leaving 22 bases between.

The CDR3 DNA is TGTGCCAGCAGCTTAGGGGGGAGGGACGAGCAGTACTTC. Translating gives CASSLGGRDEQYF. The V call is TRBV7-3, the J call TRBJ2-7, with 7 bases fitting TRBD2. With 2 bases clipped from V and 5 bases from J, the junction kept 3 bases outside the gene matches. The CDR3 extends over 13 amino acids. Per the germline V gene, CDR1 is SGHTA and CDR2 is FQGTGA.

The chain uses TRBV10-3 and TRBJ2-7, with 10 bases that match TRBD1. V trimming: 4 bases; J trimming: 2 bases; junction bases outside the gene matches: 5. Germline-derived CDR1 and CDR2 are ENHRY and SYGVKD. The CDR3 runs 15 residues. For the CDR3, the DNA is TGTGCCATCAGTGGCTCCGGGACAGGGGCCTACGAGCAGTACTTC. This translates into CAISGSGTGAYEQYF.

J is TRBJ1-5 and V is TRBV19; D is ambiguous. The V and J ends lost 3 bases and 3 bases respectively, with 12 bases between them. This CDR3 contains 15 residues. From germline, CDR1 is LNHDA and CDR2 SQIVND (reference sequence). CDR3 residues: CASSIMDGNNQPQHF. The DNA of the CDR3 is TGTGCCAGTAGTATTATGGACGGGAACAATCAGCCCCAGCATTTT.

The rearrangement links TRBV5-1 to TRBJ1-2, with TRBD1 as a possible D gene (6 bases). Trimming cost V 1 base and J 3 bases, with 13 bases left between them. Germline loops: CDR1 SGHRS, CDR2 YFSETQ. The CDR3 has 15 amino acids. CDR3 amino acids: CASSLLDSLHYGYTF. In DNA, the CDR3 is TGCGCCAGCAGCTTGTTGGACAGCCTCCACTATGGCTACACCTTC. Using reference TRBV5-1 and TRBJ1-2 for the parts outside the CDR3, the full variable domain is KAGVTQTPRYLIKTRGQQVTLSCSPISGHRSVSWYQQTPGQGLQFLFEYFSETQRNKGNFPGRFSGRQFSNSRSEMNVSTLELGDSALYLCASSLLDSLHYGYTFGSGTRLTVV.